This T cell receptor (beta chain) originates from a study of beta chain features in type 1 diabetes. Expressed TCRB transcripts were sequenced, since all the RNA that had been isolated was reverse transcribed. Sequencing of naive, central memory and regulatory T cell samples gave an average of about 3.57 million reads. TCRdb keeps only in-frame clones here, not all; method: immunoSEQ multiplex PCR. This sample has 200,000 to 250,000 clones, with approximately 11% found just once. This clone turned up a few times. Its antigen is as yet unknown. It was one heparinised blood draw, averaging approximately 100 mL, that each donor gave. Study results and limitations: Individuals with type 1 diabetes displayed fewer insertions and more deletions at VDJ junctions. The influence of HLA type on TCRB rearrangement stayed undetermined.

The TCR originated in a man aged 18-30 years in good health. The specimen sequenced was central memory CD4+ T cells from blood.

This CDR3 is CASSMGSGTYEQYF. CDR3 sequence (DNA): TGTGCCAGCAGTATGGGTAGCGGAACCTACGAGCAGTACTTC. The chain links TRBV6-6 to TRBJ2-7; D may be TRBD2 (6 bases). This CDR3 region has 14 residues. Per the germline V gene, CDR1 is MNHNY and CDR2 is SVGAGI (reference sequence). Trimming shortened V by 5 bases and J by 2 bases, and 13 bases separated the two germline ends.